The clone carrying this TCR beta chain came up once. Germline V lookup: CDR1 MNHEY, CDR2 SVGEGT. This CDR3 region has 12 residues. Trimming left V 5 bases short and J 10 bases short, with 12 bases between. Per the original methods: It was from reference gene primer amplification that nucleated cell counts were estimated. The protocol was immunoSEQ multiplex PCR, while the TCRdb copy is restricted to in-frame clones and leaves out a portion. V and J calls and clone size are as listed in that table; D and trimming were resolved from the DNA. The table lists around 130,000 clones, about 83% of them singletons. The source of the sample is a study of blood T cell repertoires in COVID-19. Across the study: Acute and convalescent COVID-19 samples came from the United States, Italy and Spain. T cells, B-cell-depleted T cells, or PBMCs supplied cDNA or gDNA.

This sequence joins TRBV6-2 or TRBV6-3 and TRBJ2-1; D possibly corresponds to TRBD2 (6 bases). The origin of this receptor is a woman aged 50 to 65 with acute COVID-19. The sequencing input was PBMCs or T cells enriched from blood (not recorded which). The CDR3 DNA reads TGTGCCAGCAGTAGGGACTCCGGAGAGCAGTTCTTC. This encodes CASSRDSGEQFF.